This entry lists 26 T cell receptor beta chains sequenced from one sample in a study of T cell responses to AZD1222 COVID-19 vaccine. The assay was immunoSEQ multiplex PCR, and TCRdb's table has in-frame clones only and misses some. This table holds 95,000 to 150,000 clones, over 75% found once. The starting material was peripheral blood, obtained on day 0 of AZD1222 vaccination. These TCRs come from an adult in good health.

This clone came up a few times. The CDR3 region is CASSDTGELFF. As DNA, the CDR3 is TGTGCCAGCTCAGACACCGGGGAGCTGTTTTTT. This chain links TRBV18 with TRBJ2-2; D is unresolved. This CDR3 spans 11 amino acids. CDR1 and CDR2 (germline): KGHSH, LQKENI. The V gene lost 5 bases and the J gene lost 3 bases, with 1 base spanning the gap.

This chain links TRBV5-1 with TRBJ2-5; 11 nucleotides line up with TRBD2. The germline CDR1 and CDR2 sequences are SGHRS and YFSETQ. V trimming: 0 bases; J trimming: 4 bases; junction bases outside the gene matches: 2. The CDR3 contains 15 residues. The CDR3 reads CASSLGLAGIETQYF. As DNA, the CDR3 is TGCGCCAGCAGCTTGGGACTAGCGGGGATAGAGACCCAGTACTTC.

The chain recombines TRBV19 with TRBJ1-5; D remains unclear. The germline CDR1 and CDR2 sequences are LNHDA and SQIVND (reference sequence). The CDR3 spans 13 residues. Trimming took off 6 bases at V and 3 bases at J, with 9 bases between the two ends. In DNA, the CDR3 is TGTGCCAGTAGCCCGATCACCAATCAGCCCCAGCATTTT. Translating gives CASSPITNQPQHF.

The chain links TRBV6-6 to TRBJ1-6; 7 bases map to TRBD1. V lost 2 bases to trimming and J lost 4 bases; unmatched junction nucleotides: 2. The CDR3 totals 15 residues. Germline CDR1 and CDR2: MNHNY and SVGAGI (reference sequence). The CDR3 bases are TGTGCCAGCAGTTACGGGACAGCGTATAATTCACCCCTCCACTTT. It codes for CASSYGTAYNSPLHF.

The chain links TRBV13 to TRBJ2-5; possibly TRBD1 for D (6 bases). CDR1 PRHDT and CDR2 FYEKMQ come from the germline V gene (reference sequence). CDR3 length: 14 amino acids. Trimming pared 5 bases from V and 1 base from J, leaving 11 bases between. The CDR3 DNA follows: TGTGCCAGCAGCGGACGGACAGTCCAAGAGACCCAGTACTTC. Its protein is CASSGRTVQETQYF. The variable domain in full, completed from reference TRBV13 and TRBJ2-5, reads AAGVIQSPRHLIKEKRETATLKCYPIPRHDTVYWYQQGPGQDPQFLISFYEKMQSDKGSIPDRFSAQQFSDYHSELNMSSLELGDSALYFCASSGRTVQETQYFGPGTRLLVL.

This chain joins TRBV28 and TRBJ2-1; possibly TRBD2 for D (5 bases). The germline V gene encodes CDR1 MDHEN and CDR2 SYDVKM. V was trimmed by 1 base and J by 9 bases, leaving 10 bases between them. The CDR3 totals 13 residues. CDR3 residues: CASSLSLAAEQFF. CDR3 nucleotides: TGTGCCAGCAGTTTATCCCTAGCAGCTGAGCAGTTCTTC. Looking up the rest from reference TRBV28 and TRBJ2-1 gives the full variable domain: DVKVTQSSRYLVKRTGEKVFLECVQDMDHENMFWYRQDPGLGLRLIYFSYDVKMKEKGDIPEGYSVSREKKERFSLILESASTNQTSMYLCASSLSLAAEQFFGPGTRLTVL.

This clone is termed medium-sized. The chain carries TRBV3-1 (or the pseudogene TRBV3-2) and TRBJ1-2, with D hard to call. Germline assignment: CDR1 LGHDT and CDR2 YNNKEL (reference sequence). Trimming took off 1 base at V and 2 bases at J, with 11 bases between the two ends. The CDR3 extends over 15 amino acids. The CDR3 DNA is TGTGCCAGCAGCCAAGCCCACAGTACAAACTATGGCTACACCTTC. This encodes CASSQAHSTNYGYTF.

The chain carries TRBV28 and TRBJ2-7, with 7 bases aligning to TRBD2. In germline, CDR1 is MDHEN, CDR2 SYDVKM. Trimming removed 7 bases from V and 4 bases from J; junction bases left unmatched: 13. The CDR3 has 15 residues. The DNA for the CDR3 is TGTGCCAGCACCGGCGAGCGGGACCTACTGTACGAGCAGTACTTC. Its protein is CASTGERDLLYEQYF.

The rearrangement uses TRBV18 and TRBJ2-3; D not resolved. CDR3 size: 14 residues. The V end lost 1 base, the J end lost 2 bases, and 7 bases lay between the germline ends. The germline V gene encodes CDR1 KGHSH and CDR2 LQKENI. CDR3 sequence (DNA): TGTGCCAGCTCACCACGATCACACACAGATACGCAGTATTTT. This codes for CASSPRSHTDTQYF.

The chain uses TRBV5-4 and TRBJ2-7, with a tentative D call TRBD1 (6 bases). The CDR3 has 13 residues. Germline lookup yields CDR1 SGHNT and CDR2 YYREEE (reference sequence). The V and J ends lost 1 base and 5 bases respectively, with 10 bases between them. CDR3 coding DNA: TGTGCCAGCAGCTTGACAGGGCGCCACGAGCAGTACTTC. The encoded protein is CASSLTGRHEQYF.

CDR3 amino acids: CASSPQGGLSNTEAFF. As DNA, the CDR3 is TGTGCCAGCAGCCCACAGGGGGGGCTCTCGAACACTGAAGCTTTCTTT. The chain combines TRBV7-2 with TRBJ1-1; 8 bases agree with TRBD1. The length of the CDR3 is 16 residues. CDR1 and CDR2 from the germline V gene are SGHTA and FQGNSA. V lost 5 bases and J lost 1; bases outside the gene matches: 9.

The chain uses TRBV29-1 and TRBJ1-1; D is perhaps TRBD1 (5 bases). CDR3 size: 14 residues. Between the trimmed V and J ends, which lost 7 bases and 3 bases, there was a span of 18 bases. The germline V gene encodes CDR1 SQVTM and CDR2 ANQGSEA. CDR3: CSADKGGGDTEAFF. CDR3 in DNA: TGCAGCGCCGATAAGGGCGGGGGGGACACTGAAGCTTTCTTT. The full variable domain, completed using reference TRBV29-1 and TRBJ1-1, is SAVISQKPSRDICQRGTSLTIQCQVDSQVTMMFWYRQQPGQSLTLIATANQGSEATYESGFVIDKFPISRPNLTFSTLTVSNMSPEDSSIYLCSADKGGGDTEAFFGQGTRLTVV.

The rearrangement uses TRBV2 and TRBJ2-2; tentatively, D is TRBD1 (6 bases). The germline V and J ends were trimmed by 5 bases and 4 bases, with 11 bases remaining between them. Germline V gives CDR1 SNHLY, CDR2 FYNNEI. CDR3 length: 14 residues. The CDR3 region is CASSSGTTTGELFF. DNA of the CDR3: TGTGCCAGCAGTTCCGGGACAACCACCGGGGAGCTGTTTTTT.

The CDR3 nucleotides read TGTGCCAGCAGCTTAGTAGGACTAGCAATGACCGGGGAGCTGTTTTTT. Protein sequence: CASSLVGLAMTGELFF. The chain links TRBV7-9 to TRBJ2-2; 8 positions match TRBD2. Trimming at V came to 1 base and at J to 5 bases, leaving 6 bases not matched to a gene. The CDR3 is made up of 16 amino acids. Germline loops: CDR1 SEHNR, CDR2 FQNEAQ (reference sequence).

This clone showed up just once. This chain links TRBV29-1 with TRBJ2-1; D not resolved. Germline loops: CDR1 SQVTM, CDR2 ANQGSEA. V lost 3 bases to trimming and J lost 4 bases, with 4 bases between them. The CDR3 contains 11 residues. CDR3 sequence reads: CSVDSYNEQFF. CDR3 DNA: TGCAGCGTTGACAGTTACAATGAGCAGTTCTTC.

V usage is TRBV28 and J usage is TRBJ1-2; no definite D call. The ends were cut back, 6 bases at V and 2 bases at J, with 7 bases in the middle. The length of the CDR3 is 12 residues. The V gene's germline CDR1 is MDHEN and CDR2 SYDVKM. CDR3 region: CASRASNYGYTF. CDR3 DNA sequence: TGTGCCAGCAGGGCTTCAAACTATGGCTACACCTTC.

Note on this clone: Other DNA sequences in the same sample also yield this CDR3. The chain joins TRBV28 to TRBJ2-2; D call uncertain. The ends were cut back, 5 bases at V and 3 bases at J, with 4 bases in the middle. The CDR3 is 12 amino acids. Germline CDR1 is MDHEN and CDR2 is SYDVKM. This CDR3 is CASSPDTGELFF. The CDR3 region has the DNA TGTGCCAGCAGTCCAGACACCGGGGAGCTGTTTTTT.

The V and J genes are TRBV19 and TRBJ1-4, with D maybe TRBD1 (5 bases). This CDR3 region has 14 residues. V lost 4 bases and J 4 bases, leaving 10 bases between the germline ends. Germline CDR1 and CDR2: LNHDA and SQIVND (reference sequence). The CDR3 DNA reads as TGTGCCAGTAGTAGAACAGGCAGTAATGAAAAACTGTTTTTT. It specifies CASSRTGSNEKLFF.

The chain has TRBV3-1 (or the pseudogene TRBV3-2) and TRBJ1-1; D ambiguous. The V end lost 0 bases, the J end lost 1 base, and 9 bases lay between the germline ends. This CDR3 region has 15 residues. The germline CDR1 and CDR2 sequences are LGHDT and YNNKEL (reference sequence). The DNA for the CDR3 is TGTGCCAGCAGCCAAGATCAGGCAGGGAACACTGAAGCTTTCTTT. It yields the protein CASSQDQAGNTEAFF.

This rearrangement joins TRBV29-1 to TRBJ2-7; possibly TRBD1 for D (6 bases). CDR1 is SQVTM, CDR2 ANQGSEA, per germline. V gave up 7 bases and J gave up 3 bases, with 16 bases separating them. The CDR3 is 13 residues long. In DNA form, the CDR3 reads TGCAGCGCCGACTCTCAGACAGGCTACGAGCAGTACTTC. It specifies CSADSQTGYEQYF.

This chain connects TRBV18 to TRBJ2-1; D remains ambiguous. Germline V CDR1 and CDR2: KGHSH, LQKENI. The CDR3 totals 13 residues. Trimming shortened V by 0 bases and J by 6 bases, and 6 bases separated the two germline ends. The CDR3 DNA reads as TGTGCCAGCTCACCACCCCAATCCAATGAGCAGTTCTTC. It codes for CASSPPQSNEQFF.

V is TRBV14 and J is TRBJ2-3; TRBD1 might be the D (6 bases). This CDR3 contains 15 residues. With 2 bases removed from V and 1 base from J, the gap between germline ends came to 10 bases. The germline CDR1 and CDR2 sequences are SGHDN and FVKESK. Here the CDR3 DNA reads TGTGCCAGCAGCCAAACAGGGTTTGGCACAGATACGCAGTATTTT. This codes for CASSQTGFGTDTQYF.

The rearrangement uses TRBV28 and TRBJ2-7; TRBD1 matches 9 bases. CDR1 is MDHEN and CDR2 is SYDVKM in the germline V gene. The CDR3 loop spans 13 amino acids. J gave up 1 base and V 9 bases, and 4 bases lay outside the gene matches. CDR3 protein: CASTGGASYEQYF. The CDR3 DNA is TGTGCCAGTACAGGGGGCGCATCCTACGAGCAGTACTTC.

V is TRBV27 and J is TRBJ1-2; no reliable D call. This CDR3 has 12 amino acids. Deletions cut 2 bases from V and 0 bases from J, with 1 base between. The V gene's germline CDR1 is MNHEY and CDR2 SMNVEV (reference sequence). CDR3 nucleotides: TGTGCCAGCAGTTTAGCTAACTATGGCTACACCTTC. This gives the protein CASSLANYGYTF.

The chain links TRBV19 to TRBJ1-2; 9 bases line up with TRBD1. The CDR3 is 16 residues long. Trimming removed 1 base from V and 6 bases from J; junction bases left unmatched: 9. The germline V gene has CDR1 LNHDA and CDR2 SQIVND (reference sequence). The CDR3 here is CASSIGRWTGDNGYTF. CDR3 coding DNA: TGTGCCAGTAGTATAGGCCGATGGACAGGGGATAATGGCTACACCTTC. Full variable domain (rest looked up from reference TRBV19 and TRBJ1-2): DGGITQSPKYLFRKEGQNVTLSCEQNLNHDAMYWYRQDPGQGLRLIYYSQIVNDFQKGDIAEGYSVSREKKESFPLTVTSAQKNPTAFYLCASSIGRWTGDNGYTFGSGTRLTVV.

The rearrangement uses TRBV5-4 and TRBJ2-1; D is perhaps TRBD1 or TRBD2 (5 bases each). This CDR3 has 13 amino acids. V gave up 4 bases and J gave up 9 bases, with 14 bases separating them. The germline V gene has CDR1 SGHNT and CDR2 YYREEE (reference sequence). Here the CDR3 reads CASSPNPGAEQFF. The CDR3 DNA reads TGTGCCAGCAGCCCTAATCCCGGGGCTGAGCAGTTCTTC. Drawing the rest from reference TRBV5-4 and TRBJ2-1, the complete variable domain is ETGVTQSPTHLIKTRGQQVTLRCSSQSGHNTVSWYQQALGQGPQFIFQYYREEENGRGNFPPRFSGLQFPNYSSELNVNALELDDSALYLCASSPNPGAEQFFGPGTRLTVL.